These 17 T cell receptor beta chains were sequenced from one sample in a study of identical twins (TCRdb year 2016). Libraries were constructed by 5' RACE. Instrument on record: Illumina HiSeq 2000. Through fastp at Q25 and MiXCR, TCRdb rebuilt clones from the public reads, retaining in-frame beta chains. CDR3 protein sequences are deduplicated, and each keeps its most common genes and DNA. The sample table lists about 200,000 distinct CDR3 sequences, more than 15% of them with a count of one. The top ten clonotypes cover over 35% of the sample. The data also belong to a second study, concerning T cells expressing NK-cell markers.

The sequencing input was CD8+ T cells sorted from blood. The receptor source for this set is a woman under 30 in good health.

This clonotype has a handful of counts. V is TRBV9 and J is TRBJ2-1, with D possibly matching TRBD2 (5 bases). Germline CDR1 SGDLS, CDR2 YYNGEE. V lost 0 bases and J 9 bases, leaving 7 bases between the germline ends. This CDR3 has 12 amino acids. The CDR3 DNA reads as TGTGCCAGCAGCGTAGAGGAGGCTGAGCAGTTCTTC. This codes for CASSVEEAEQFF. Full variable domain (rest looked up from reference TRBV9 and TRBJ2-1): DSGVTQTPKHLITATGQRVTLRCSPRSGDLSVYWYQQSLDQGLQFLIQYYNGEERAKGNILERFSAQQFPDLHSELNLSSLELGDSALYFCASSVEEAEQFFGPGTRLTVL.

CDR3 in amino acids: CASALLTGELFF. The DNA for the CDR3 is TGTGCCAGCGCGTTACTCACCGGGGAGCTGTTTTTT. The chain uses TRBV7-9 and TRBJ2-2; unclear D gene. Germline lookup yields CDR1 SEHNR and CDR2 FQNEAQ (reference sequence). CDR3 length equals 12 residues. Trimming took off 8 bases at V and 4 bases at J, with 8 bases between the two ends.

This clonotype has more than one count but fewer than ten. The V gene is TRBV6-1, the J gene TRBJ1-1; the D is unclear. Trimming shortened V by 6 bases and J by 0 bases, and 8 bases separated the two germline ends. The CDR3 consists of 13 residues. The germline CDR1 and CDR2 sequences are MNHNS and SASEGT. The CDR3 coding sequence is TGTGCCAGCAGGTCGGGAGTGAACACTGAAGCTTTCTTT. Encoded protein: CASRSGVNTEAFF.

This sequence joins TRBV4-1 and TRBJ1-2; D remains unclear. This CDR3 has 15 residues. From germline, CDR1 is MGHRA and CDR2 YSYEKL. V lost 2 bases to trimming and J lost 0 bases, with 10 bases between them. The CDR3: CASSQSFRTNYGYTF. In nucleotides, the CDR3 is TGCGCCAGCAGCCAATCCTTCAGGACTAACTATGGCTACACCTTC.

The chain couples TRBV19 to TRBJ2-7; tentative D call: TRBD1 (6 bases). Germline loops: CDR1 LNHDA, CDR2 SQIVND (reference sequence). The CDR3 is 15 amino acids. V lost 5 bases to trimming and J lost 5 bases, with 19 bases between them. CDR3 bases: TGTGCCAGTAGTTCGTGGGCAGGGGATGAAAACGAGCAGTACTTC. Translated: CASSSWAGDENEQYF.

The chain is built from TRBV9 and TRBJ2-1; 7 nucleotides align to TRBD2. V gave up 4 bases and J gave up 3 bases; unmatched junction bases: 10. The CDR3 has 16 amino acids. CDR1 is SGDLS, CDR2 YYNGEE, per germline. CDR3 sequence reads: CASSSGGAGNYNEQFF. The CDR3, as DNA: TGTGCCAGCAGCTCGGGCGGAGCGGGAAACTACAATGAGCAGTTCTTC. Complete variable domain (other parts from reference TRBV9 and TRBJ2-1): DSGVTQTPKHLITATGQRVTLRCSPRSGDLSVYWYQQSLDQGLQFLIQYYNGEERAKGNILERFSAQQFPDLHSELNLSSLELGDSALYFCASSSGGAGNYNEQFFGPGTRLTVL.

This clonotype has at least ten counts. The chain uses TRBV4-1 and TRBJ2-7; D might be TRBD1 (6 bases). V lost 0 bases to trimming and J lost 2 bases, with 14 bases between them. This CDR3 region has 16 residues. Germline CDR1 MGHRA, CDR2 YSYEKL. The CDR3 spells CASSQDPQGNPYEQYF. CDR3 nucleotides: TGCGCCAGCAGCCAAGATCCCCAGGGGAATCCCTACGAGCAGTACTTC.

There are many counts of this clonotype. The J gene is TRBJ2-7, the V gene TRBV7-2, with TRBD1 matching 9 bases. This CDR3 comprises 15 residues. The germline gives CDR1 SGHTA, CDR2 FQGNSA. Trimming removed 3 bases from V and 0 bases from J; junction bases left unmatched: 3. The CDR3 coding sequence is TGTGCCAGCAGCTTTGGGACAGGGAGCTCCTACGAGCAGTACTTC. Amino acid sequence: CASSFGTGSSYEQYF. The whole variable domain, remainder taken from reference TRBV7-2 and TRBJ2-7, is GAGVSQSPSNKVTEKGKDVELRCDPISGHTALYWYRQSLGQGLEFLIYFQGNSAPDKSGLPSDRFSAERTGGSVSTLTIQRTQQEDSAVYLCASSFGTGSSYEQYFGPGTRLTVT.

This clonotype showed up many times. CDR3 region: CASSEEGVGGQNIQYF. CDR3 nucleotide sequence: TGTGCCAGCAGTGAAGAGGGGGTCGGGGGACAGAACATTCAGTACTTC. The genes are TRBV6-1 and TRBJ2-4, with D perhaps matching TRBD1 (7 bases). The CDR3 is made up of 16 amino acids. The germline V gene has CDR1 MNHNS and CDR2 SASEGT. V lost 1 base to trimming and J lost 7 bases, with 17 bases between them.

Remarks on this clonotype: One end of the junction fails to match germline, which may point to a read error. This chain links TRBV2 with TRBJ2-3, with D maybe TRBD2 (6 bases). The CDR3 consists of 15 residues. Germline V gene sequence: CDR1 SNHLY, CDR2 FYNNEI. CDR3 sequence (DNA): TGTGCCAGCTGTGACGCGGGACCCTACACAGATACGCAGTATTTT. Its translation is CASCDAGPYTDTQYF.

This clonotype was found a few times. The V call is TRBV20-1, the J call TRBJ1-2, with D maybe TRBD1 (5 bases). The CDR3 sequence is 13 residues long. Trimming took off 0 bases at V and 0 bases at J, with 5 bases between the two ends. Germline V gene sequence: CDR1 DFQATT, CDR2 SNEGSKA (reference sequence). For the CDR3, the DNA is TGCAGTGCTAGAGACAGGGCTAACTATGGCTACACCTTC. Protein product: CSARDRANYGYTF.

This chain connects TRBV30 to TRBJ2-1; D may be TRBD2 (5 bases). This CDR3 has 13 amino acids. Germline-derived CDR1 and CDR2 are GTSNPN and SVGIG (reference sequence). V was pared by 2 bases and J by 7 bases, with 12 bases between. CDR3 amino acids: CAWSLESGNEQFF. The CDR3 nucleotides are TGTGCCTGGAGTCTAGAATCGGGGAATGAGCAGTTCTTC.

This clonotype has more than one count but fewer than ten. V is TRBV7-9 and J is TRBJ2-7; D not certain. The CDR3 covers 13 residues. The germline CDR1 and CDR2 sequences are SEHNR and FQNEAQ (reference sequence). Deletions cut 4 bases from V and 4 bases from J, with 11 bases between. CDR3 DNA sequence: TGTGCCAGCAGCTACCAGGTTTTTTACGAGCAGTACTTC. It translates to CASSYQVFYEQYF.

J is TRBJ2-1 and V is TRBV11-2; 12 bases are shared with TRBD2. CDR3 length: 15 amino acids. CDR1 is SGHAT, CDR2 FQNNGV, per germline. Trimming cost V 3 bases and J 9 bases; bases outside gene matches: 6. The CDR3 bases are TGTGCCAGCAGCTTGTGGCTAGCGGGAGGGGGTGAGCAGTTCTTC. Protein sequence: CASSLWLAGGGEQFF. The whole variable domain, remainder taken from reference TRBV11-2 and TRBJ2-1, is EAGVAQSPRYKIIEKRQSVAFWCNPISGHATLYWYQQILGQGPKLLIQFQNNGVVDDSQLPKDRFSAERLKGVDSTLKIQPAKLEDSAVYLCASSLWLAGGGEQFFGPGTRLTVL.

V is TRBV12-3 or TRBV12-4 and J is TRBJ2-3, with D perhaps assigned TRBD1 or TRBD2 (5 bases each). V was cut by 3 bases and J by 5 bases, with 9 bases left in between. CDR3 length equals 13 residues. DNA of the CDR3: TGTGCCAGCAGTTTCAGAGGGGTAGATACGCAGTATTTT. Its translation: CASSFRGVDTQYF.

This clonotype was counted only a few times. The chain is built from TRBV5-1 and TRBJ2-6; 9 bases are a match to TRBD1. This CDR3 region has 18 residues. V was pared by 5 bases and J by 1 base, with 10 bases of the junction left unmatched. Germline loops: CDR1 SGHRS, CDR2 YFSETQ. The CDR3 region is CASRLPGQGTSGANVLTF. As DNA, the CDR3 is TGCGCCAGCAGGTTGCCGGGACAGGGTACTTCTGGGGCCAACGTCCTGACTTTC. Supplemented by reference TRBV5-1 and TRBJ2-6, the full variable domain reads KAGVTQTPRYLIKTRGQQVTLSCSPISGHRSVSWYQQTPGQGLQFLFEYFSETQRNKGNFPGRFSGRQFSNSRSEMNVSTLELGDSALYLCASRLPGQGTSGANVLTFGAGSRLTVL.

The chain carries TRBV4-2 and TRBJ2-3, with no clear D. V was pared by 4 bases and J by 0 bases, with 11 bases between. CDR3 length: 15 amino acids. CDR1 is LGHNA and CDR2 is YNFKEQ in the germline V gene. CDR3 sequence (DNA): TGTGCCAGCAGCCCGTCCGTAGTCAGCACAGATACGCAGTATTTT. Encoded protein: CASSPSVVSTDTQYF.